The 20 T cell receptor beta chains given below trace back to one sample, sequenced in a study of blood T cell repertoires in COVID-19. Here immunoSEQ multiplex PCR was the method, and the copy in TCRdb shows in-frame clones only, minus some. This table holds over 90,000 clones, around nine tenths found once. Sequenced: peripheral blood. The receptors stem from a man aged 50-59 years with active or convalescent COVID-19.

The chain combines TRBV5-6 with TRBJ2-7; the match to TRBD2 covers 7 bases. Germline V gives CDR1 SGHDT, CDR2 YYEEEE. The V gene end was trimmed by 4 bases and the J gene end by 5 bases; junction bases not matched to a gene: 6. The CDR3 runs to 13 residues. The CDR3 here is CASSSRDYNEQYV. CDR3 coding DNA: TGTGCCAGCAGCAGCCGGGACTACAACGAGCAGTACGTC.

The J gene is TRBJ1-2, the V gene TRBV5-1; D is unclear. CDR3 size: 12 residues. Trimming cost V 4 bases and J 1 base, with 5 bases left between them. CDR1 is SGHRS and CDR2 is YFSETQ in the germline V gene. CDR3: CASSPYNYGYTF. CDR3 in DNA: TGCGCCAGCAGCCCCTATAACTATGGCTACACCTTC.

The chain recombines TRBV14 with TRBJ1-1, with 7 nucleotides matching TRBD1. Germline assignment: CDR1 SGHDN and CDR2 FVKESK. The CDR3 contains 15 residues. V lost 4 bases to trimming and J lost 2 bases; unmatched junction nucleotides: 7. DNA of the CDR3: TGTGCCAGCAGCCCCCAGGGGGGCGGAAACACTGAAGCTTTCTTT. This gives the protein CASSPQGGGNTEAFF.

The chain recombines TRBV23-1 with TRBJ2-2; 10 bases match TRBD1. TRBV23-1 has ORF status, its function being uncertain. V was pared by 6 bases and J by 2 bases, with 9 bases of the junction left unmatched. CDR3 size: 17 residues. CDR3 DNA sequence: TGCGCCAGCAGACTCTGGGACAGGGGCCGAAACACCGGGGAGCTGTTTTTT. This encodes CASRLWDRGRNTGELFF.

The V and J genes are TRBV9 and TRBJ2-5; the match to TRBD2 covers 10 bases. Germline loops: CDR1 SGDLS, CDR2 YYNGEE. V lost 0 bases and J lost 6; bases outside the gene matches: 8. The CDR3 consists of 16 residues. The CDR3 bases are TGTGCCAGCAGCGTAGCCGCCGGGACTAGCGTCCAGACCCAGTACTTC. It codes for CASSVAAGTSVQTQYF.

The rearrangement links TRBV6-5 to TRBJ1-1, with D possibly TRBD1 on 6 matching bases. This CDR3 has 15 amino acids. Germline CDR1 is MNHEY and CDR2 is SVGAGI. Trimming removed 7 bases from V and 3 bases from J, with 18 bases in between. For the CDR3, the DNA is TGTGCCAGCAACCAATGGGAAGGGGGACACACTGAAGCTTTCTTT. Translating it yields CASNQWEGGHTEAFF.

The chain is built from TRBV19 and TRBJ1-2, with D possibly TRBD1 on 5 matching bases. V was clipped by 7 bases and J by 1 base, with 10 bases between them. The CDR3 covers 13 residues. Germline assignment: CDR1 LNHDA and CDR2 SQIVND (reference sequence). CDR3 in amino acids: CASTLQGNYGYTF. DNA for the CDR3: TGTGCCAGTACCCTTCAGGGTAACTATGGCTACACCTTC.

In this sample, this clone turned up a few times. In DNA, the CDR3 is TGTGCCAGCAGTTTATTATCCGGGGGAGGCTACACCTTC. Translating it yields CASSLLSGGGYTF. The chain has TRBV28 and TRBJ1-2; possible D gene TRBD1, 5 bases. CDR3 length equals 13 residues. With 1 base removed from V and 8 bases from J, the gap between germline ends came to 11 bases. In germline, CDR1 is MDHEN, CDR2 SYDVKM.

The rearrangement joins TRBV5-5 to TRBJ1-3, with TRBD1 as a possible D gene (6 bases). The CDR3 totals 15 residues. The V gene's germline CDR1 is SGHKS and CDR2 YYEKEE (reference sequence). Between the trimmed V and J ends, which lost 0 bases and 2 bases, there was a span of 9 bases. The CDR3 loop reads CASSLVRGTGNTIYF. The CDR3, as DNA: TGTGCCAGCAGCTTGGTCAGGGGTACTGGAAACACCATATATTTT.

The chain couples TRBV28 to TRBJ1-2; 12 positions match TRBD1. V trimming: 4 bases; J trimming: 6 bases; junction bases outside the gene matches: 3. CDR3 size: 14 residues. Germline V lookup: CDR1 MDHEN, CDR2 SYDVKM. CDR3 DNA: TGTGCCAGCAGTTCGGGACAGGGGGCTGATGGCTACACCTTC. Its protein is CASSSGQGADGYTF.

V gene TRBV29-1 combines with J gene TRBJ2-7; TRBD2 aligns across 11 bases. There are 14 residues in the CDR3. The germline V gene has CDR1 SQVTM and CDR2 ANQGSEA. Trimming took 6 bases from V and 2 from J; bases not matched to a gene: 6. The CDR3 region has the DNA TGCAGCGTCACGGGACTAGCGGCTACCTACGAGCAGTACTTC. Translation: CSVTGLAATYEQYF.

As to this clone: The CDR3 does not close with the conserved phenylalanine or tryptophan, likely indicating a read error. The limits of the CDR3 on the DNA are not certain, so only TCRdb's listed CDR3 is given. The chain employs TRBV6-1 and TRBJ1-2. The CDR3 spans 10 residues, counting both ends. Germline CDR1 MNHNS, CDR2 SASEGT. CDR3 sequence: CASSEELLLV.

This chain uses TRBV19 with TRBJ2-6; D possibly corresponds to TRBD1 (6 bases). Germline CDR1 LNHDA, CDR2 SQIVND (reference sequence). The CDR3 consists of 18 residues. Trimming pared 2 bases from V and 2 bases from J, leaving 16 bases between. The CDR3 nucleotides are TGTGCCAGTAGTATACAGGGGTCTTACCAGGCTGGGGCCAACGTCCTGACTTTC. It specifies CASSIQGSYQAGANVLTF.

CDR3 region: CASSLAGDFTDTQYF. In nucleotides, the CDR3 is TGCGCCAGCAGCTTGGCCGGGGACTTCACAGATACGCAGTATTTT. This chain connects TRBV5-1 to TRBJ2-3, with D tentatively TRBD2 (6 bases). The ends were cut back, 0 bases at V and 2 bases at J, with 10 bases in the middle. Germline V gives CDR1 SGHRS, CDR2 YFSETQ. The CDR3 has 15 amino acids. Based on the CDR3 plus reference TRBV5-1 and TRBJ2-3, the full variable domain is KAGVTQTPRYLIKTRGQQVTLSCSPISGHRSVSWYQQTPGQGLQFLFEYFSETQRNKGNFPGRFSGRQFSNSRSEMNVSTLELGDSALYLCASSLAGDFTDTQYFGPGTRLTVL.

The V gene is TRBV10-3, the J gene TRBJ1-1; D remains ambiguous. The CDR3 runs 14 residues. CDR1 ENHRY and CDR2 SYGVKD come from the germline V gene. Trimming removed 6 bases from V and 5 bases from J, with 16 bases in between. The CDR3 region is CAIRAIDTGTEAFF. CDR3 DNA sequence: TGTGCCATCAGGGCGATTGACACGGGGACTGAAGCTTTCTTT.

This rearrangement joins TRBV9 to TRBJ2-5; possibly TRBD1 for D (5 bases). CDR1 is SGDLS, CDR2 YYNGEE, per germline. The V and J ends lost 0 bases and 7 bases respectively, with 13 bases between them. This CDR3 has 14 amino acids. CDR3 in DNA: TGTGCCAGCAGCGTAGAGGTGGGTCAGGGGACCCAGTACTTC. Its protein is CASSVEVGQGTQYF.

This chain connects TRBV12-3 or TRBV12-4 to TRBJ2-1; possible D gene TRBD1, 5 bases. This CDR3 is built from 13 residues. V was trimmed by 5 bases and J by 10 bases, leaving 15 bases between them. CDR3 nucleotides: TGTGCCAGCAGTGTTAGATCAGGGTGGGAGCAGTTCTTC. It is translated as CASSVRSGWEQFF.

The chain has TRBV10-3 and TRBJ2-5, with a tentative D call TRBD2 (6 bases). The germline CDR1 and CDR2 sequences are ENHRY and SYGVKD. The V end was cut by 2 bases, the J end by 0 bases, with 10 bases between. The CDR3 covers 15 residues. The CDR3 bases are TGTGCCATCAGTGAGCGCGGGGACTACCAAGAGACCCAGTACTTC. This codes for CAISERGDYQETQYF.

This clone was observed a handful of times. The chain joins TRBV4-3 to TRBJ2-6; 7 bases fit TRBD1. Germline trimming cut 3 bases from V and 0 bases from J; bases unmatched to any gene: 2. Germline values: CDR1 LGHNA, CDR2 YSLEER. The CDR3 is made up of 16 amino acids. The CDR3: CASSQDRYSGANVLTF. In nucleotides, the CDR3 is TGCGCCAGCAGCCAGGACAGGTACTCTGGGGCCAACGTCCTGACTTTC.

This chain links TRBV7-8 with TRBJ1-1; 7 bases are shared with TRBD1. The J segment lost 4 bases and the V segment lost 1 base, leaving 12 bases of the junction unmatched. The germline V gene has CDR1 SGHVS and CDR2 FQNEAQ. This CDR3 region has 17 residues. CDR3 nucleotides: TGTGCCAGCAGCTTAGGGGGACAGATTTCGTATCCCACTGAAGCTTTCTTT. It encodes CASSLGGQISYPTEAFF.